These 28 T cell receptor beta chains were sequenced from one sample in a study of T cell repertoires in cytomegalovirus infection. TCRdb re-derived calls from the reads in MiXCR, one entry per CDR3 protein. The repertoire has approximately 500,000 distinct CDR3 sequences, approximately 11% of them found once; the top ten carry roughly 10%. Sample: PBMCs. The receptors come from a human donor in good health (CMV status not recorded). Some clones in this sample may be carry-over from other donors' samples.

This clonotype was observed at least ten times. The chain has TRBV5-4 and TRBJ2-7; D perhaps matches TRBD2 (6 bases). Trimming removed 5 bases at V and 2 bases at J, with 11 bases between. The CDR3 covers 13 residues. The germline V gene encodes CDR1 SGHNT and CDR2 YYREEE (reference sequence). The CDR3 coding sequence is TGTGCCAGCAGTAGTAGCGGAACCTACGAGCAGTACTTC. Amino acid sequence: CASSSSGTYEQYF.

A few counts support this clonotype. This rearrangement joins TRBV12-3 or TRBV12-4 to TRBJ1-1; D is uncertain. V dropped 8 bases and J dropped 8 bases, with 15 bases sitting between them. CDR3 size: 12 residues. The CDR3: CASHTSPTEAFF. CDR3 sequence (DNA): TGTGCCAGCCATACCTCCCCTACCGAAGCTTTCTTT.

The V and J genes are TRBV28 and TRBJ2-7; 11 bases map to TRBD2. The V gene's germline CDR1 is MDHEN and CDR2 SYDVKM. V dropped 4 bases and J dropped 2; count of bases not matched to a gene: 7. The CDR3 consists of 16 residues. As DNA, the CDR3 is TGTGCCAGCAGTTCACACGGGACTAGCGGTACCTACGAGCAGTACTTC. Translated: CASSSHGTSGTYEQYF.

This clonotype was observed at least ten times. V gene TRBV30 combines with J gene TRBJ1-3, with 7 nucleotides matching TRBD1. The junction had 6 bases not matched to a gene; V was cut back by 0 bases and J by 10 bases. The CDR3 totals 13 residues. Germline V lookup: CDR1 GTSNPN, CDR2 SVGIG (reference sequence). The CDR3 spells CAWSVTGASTIYF. CDR3 bases: TGTGCCTGGAGTGTCACAGGGGCTAGTACCATATATTTT.

This clonotype was recorded at least ten times. The CDR3 here is CASSIGGGKTNQPQHF. The CDR3 bases are TGTGCCAGTAGTATAGGGGGAGGGAAGACCAATCAGCCCCAGCATTTT. The J gene is TRBJ1-5, the V gene TRBV19; D gene uncertain. The ends were cut back, 1 base at V and 3 bases at J, with 13 bases in the middle. The CDR3 covers 16 residues. Germline values: CDR1 LNHDA, CDR2 SQIVND (reference sequence).

In this sample, this clonotype turned up many times. The J gene is TRBJ1-1, the V gene TRBV5-1; TRBD1 matches at 8 bases. The CDR3 has 15 amino acids. Germline loops: CDR1 SGHRS, CDR2 YFSETQ. V trimming: 3 bases; J trimming: 2 bases; junction bases outside the gene matches: 6. CDR3 sequence (DNA): TGCGCCAGCAGCTATTTACAGGGGGTAAACACTGAAGCTTTCTTT. As protein: CASSYLQGVNTEAFF.

J is TRBJ2-2 and V is TRBV20-1, with 7 bases fitting TRBD2. V lost 6 bases to trimming and J lost 6 bases; unmatched junction nucleotides: 13. In germline, CDR1 is DFQATT, CDR2 SNEGSKA (reference sequence). This CDR3 is 15 amino acids long. The CDR3 DNA reads TGCAGTGCCCCTGGTGGGGCTAGCGGAGCCGGGGAGCTGTTTTTT. Protein sequence: CSAPGGASGAGELFF.

This chain joins TRBV28 and TRBJ2-3; 8 bases match TRBD2. The CDR3 spans 14 residues. Germline values: CDR1 MDHEN, CDR2 SYDVKM. The J segment lost 1 base and the V segment lost 7 bases, leaving 4 bases of the junction unmatched. Here the CDR3 DNA reads TGTGCCAGCACAAGCGGGAGTGGCACAGATACGCAGTATTTT. It is translated as CASTSGSGTDTQYF.

This clonotype appeared many times. CDR3 sequence: CASTRDRGLDQPQHF. The CDR3 DNA is TGTGCCAGTACGCGGGACAGGGGGTTAGATCAGCCCCAGCATTTT. The chain recombines TRBV19 with TRBJ1-5; 11 bases agree with TRBD1. Germline lookup yields CDR1 LNHDA and CDR2 SQIVND (reference sequence). V dropped 7 bases and J dropped 5; count of bases not matched to a gene: 7. The CDR3 has 15 residues.

This clonotype appeared many times. This chain uses TRBV6-5 with TRBJ2-3, with D maybe TRBD2 (6 bases). The CDR3 has 20 amino acids. CDR1 MNHEY and CDR2 SVGAGI come from the germline V gene. Trimming removed 5 bases at V and 2 bases at J, with 29 bases between. CDR3 region: CASSPRPGDTGRDPTDTQYF. The CDR3 DNA follows: TGTGCCAGCAGTCCCAGACCGGGGGATACAGGTCGGGACCCCACAGATACGCAGTATTTT.

The V and J genes are TRBV20-1 and TRBJ1-5, with 7 bases identical to TRBD1. V gave up 3 bases and J gave up 11 bases; unmatched junction bases: 10. The germline V gene encodes CDR1 DFQATT and CDR2 SNEGSKA (reference sequence). The CDR3 totals 13 residues. The CDR3 DNA follows: TGCAGTGCTAGCCTCCGACAGGGAAGGACCCAGCATTTT. As protein: CSASLRQGRTQHF.

Many counts were recorded for this clonotype. The J gene is TRBJ2-1, the V gene TRBV19; 13 nucleotides line up with TRBD2. The germline V gene has CDR1 LNHDA and CDR2 SQIVND (reference sequence). V lost 3 bases to trimming and J lost 9 bases; unmatched junction nucleotides: 8. The CDR3 spans 16 residues. CDR3 loop: CASSMWTSGSGREQFF. CDR3 nucleotide sequence: TGTGCCAGTAGTATGTGGACTAGCGGGAGTGGGCGTGAGCAGTTCTTC.

In its sample, this clonotype was seen many times. The chain carries TRBV28 and TRBJ2-1; 11 nucleotides align to TRBD2. CDR3 length equals 14 residues. The V and J ends lost 6 bases and 4 bases, in that order; junction bases with no gene match: 2. Germline V CDR1 and CDR2: MDHEN, SYDVKM. The CDR3 DNA sequence: TGTGCCAGCAGCCTAGCGGGGGGATACAATGAGCAGTTCTTC. This sequence encodes CASSLAGGYNEQFF.

V usage is TRBV27 and J usage is TRBJ2-3, with 9 positions matching TRBD1. From germline, CDR1 is MNHEY and CDR2 SMNVEV (reference sequence). The CDR3 loop spans 16 amino acids. V was pared by 3 bases and J by 0 bases, with 4 bases of the junction left unmatched. Here the CDR3 reads CASSLDGQGSTDTQYF. Written as DNA, the CDR3 is TGTGCCAGCAGTTTGGACGGACAGGGGAGCACAGATACGCAGTATTTT.

This clonotype showed up just a few times. This chain links TRBV19 with TRBJ2-2, with 7 positions matching TRBD1. This CDR3 region has 13 residues. From germline, CDR1 is LNHDA and CDR2 SQIVND (reference sequence). V dropped 10 bases and J dropped 7; count of bases not matched to a gene: 9. The chain's CDR3 is CATYRGGLGELFF. DNA for the CDR3: TGTGCCACTTACAGGGGCGGGCTCGGGGAGCTGTTTTTT.

This clonotype was seen at least ten times. In nucleotides, the CDR3 is TGTGCCAGCAGCCCCGCGGGGCCGGGAGGGACCCTCCACTTT. It is translated as CASSPAGPGGTLHF. The J gene is TRBJ1-6, the V gene TRBV7-3; the D gene is possibly TRBD1 (5 bases). The CDR3 contains 14 residues. Trimming took 5 bases from V and 14 from J, leaving 19 bases between them. CDR1 and CDR2 from the germline V gene are SGHTA and FQGTGA.

This clonotype was detected many times. One end of the junction fails to match germline, which may point to a read error. This chain links TRBV6-1 with TRBJ1-6; D ambiguous. CDR1 is MNHNS, CDR2 SASEGT, per germline. This CDR3 is 13 amino acids long. The CDR3 reads CASSELFGKINFF. CDR3 DNA sequence: TGTGCCAGCAGTGAACTCTTCGGCAAAATTAATTTCTTT.

This clonotype has a handful of counts. This chain joins TRBV15 and TRBJ1-6, with 8 bases lining up with TRBD1. The CDR3 extends over 18 amino acids. Germline CDR1 LNHNV, CDR2 YYDKDF (reference sequence). The V segment lost 0 bases and the J segment 10 bases; nucleotides outside the gene matches: 14. CDR3 loop: CATSRDLPQGVDRSPLHF. The CDR3 region has the DNA TGTGCCACCAGCAGAGATCTTCCACAGGGGGTTGATCGATCACCCCTCCACTTT.

This clonotype came up many times. V and J are TRBV6-1 and TRBJ1-1; D may be TRBD1 (6 bases). V was pared by 4 bases and J by 1 base, with 10 bases between. CDR3 length: 14 residues. Germline CDR1 is MNHNS and CDR2 is SASEGT. The CDR3 reads CASSGRTENTEAFF. The CDR3 DNA reads as TGTGCCAGCAGTGGACGGACAGAGAACACTGAAGCTTTCTTT.

This clonotype was detected only a few times. This chain links TRBV20-1 with TRBJ2-1; the match to TRBD2 covers 8 bases. The germline V gene has CDR1 DFQATT and CDR2 SNEGSKA (reference sequence). CDR3 length: 13 residues. The CDR3 DNA reads TGCAGCGGGAGGGAAGGGTCCTACAATGAGCAGTTCTTC. As protein: CSGREGSYNEQFF.

Worth noting for this clonotype: This sequence may be a read error, since a much larger clone differs from it by one base. CDR3 sequence: CSARDQRQGDEQYF. The CDR3 DNA reads TGCAGTGCTAGAGATCAGCGACAGGGGGACGAGCAGTACTTC. The V and J genes are TRBV20-1 and TRBJ2-7; 9 nucleotides agree with TRBD1. In germline, CDR1 is DFQATT, CDR2 SNEGSKA (reference sequence). CDR3 length: 14 residues. V trimming: 0 bases; J trimming: 5 bases; junction bases outside the gene matches: 5.

This clonotype showed up many times. The gene calls are TRBV5-4 and TRBJ2-1; 7 bases align to TRBD1. Germline V gives CDR1 SGHNT, CDR2 YYREEE (reference sequence). The J segment lost 6 bases and the V segment lost 6 bases, leaving 12 bases of the junction unmatched. The CDR3 runs to 15 residues. The CDR3 here is CASTIMGDRANEQFF. CDR3 bases: TGTGCCAGCACCATCATGGGAGACAGGGCCAATGAGCAGTTCTTC.

The chain employs TRBV12-3 or TRBV12-4 and TRBJ2-1, with D possibly TRBD1 on 5 matching bases. The CDR3 consists of 14 residues. V was shortened by 2 bases and J by 9 bases, with 14 bases between the two germline ends. The CDR3 region has the DNA TGTGCCAGCAGTTTAAGGCACGCAAGGGGTGAGCAGTTCTTC. This translates into CASSLRHARGEQFF.

This clonotype was recorded many times. The J gene is TRBJ1-2, the V gene TRBV19; D is unresolved. The V end lost 5 bases, the J end lost 8 bases, and 24 bases lay between the germline ends. The CDR3 is 16 residues long. Germline CDR1 is LNHDA and CDR2 is SQIVND (reference sequence). CDR3 sequence (DNA): TGTGCCAGTAGTCCCGTCCCGAAAAGGGTATGGGAGGGCTACACCTTC. It codes for CASSPVPKRVWEGYTF. Full variable domain (outside the CDR3, taken from reference TRBV19 and TRBJ1-2): DGGITQSPKYLFRKEGQNVTLSCEQNLNHDAMYWYRQDPGQGLRLIYYSQIVNDFQKGDIAEGYSVSREKKESFPLTVTSAQKNPTAFYLCASSPVPKRVWEGYTFGSGTRLTVV.

This clonotype was seen many times. The rearrangement joins TRBV7-9 to TRBJ2-1; 11 bases map to TRBD2. This CDR3 is built from 14 residues. The trim removed 1 base at V and 7 bases at J, leaving 0 bases unmatched. Germline V gives CDR1 SEHNR, CDR2 FQNEAQ (reference sequence). CDR3 sequence (DNA): TGTGCCAGCAGCTTAGGGACTAGCGGGAATGAGCAGTTCTTC. This codes for CASSLGTSGNEQFF.

This clonotype was recorded at least ten times. The V and J genes are TRBV7-8 and TRBJ2-2; 9 bases align to TRBD1. CDR3 length: 14 amino acids. V lost 4 bases to trimming and J lost 12 bases; unmatched junction nucleotides: 9. Germline loops: CDR1 SGHVS, CDR2 FQNEAQ. This CDR3 reads CASSSLTGGVKLFF. Written as DNA, the CDR3 is TGTGCCAGCAGCTCCCTGACAGGGGGGGTGAAGCTGTTTTTT.

This clonotype was seen many times. The V gene is TRBV11-2, the J gene TRBJ2-1; tentatively, D is TRBD1 or TRBD2 (5 bases each). V was clipped by 6 bases and J by 6 bases, with 18 bases between them. Germline loops: CDR1 SGHAT, CDR2 FQNNGV. This CDR3 is built from 15 residues. CDR3 DNA sequence: TGTGCCAGCAGGGGGGTAGGGGCAAGAGGCAATGAGCAGTTCTTC. It translates to CASRGVGARGNEQFF.

This clonotype was seen a handful of times. The chain recombines TRBV6-5 with TRBJ2-4; 7 nucleotides match TRBD1. The trim removed 2 bases at V and 4 bases at J, leaving 5 bases unmatched. CDR1 MNHEY and CDR2 SVGAGI come from the germline V gene. This CDR3 is 15 amino acids long. CDR3 amino acids: CASSYLTGSKNIQYF. The CDR3, as DNA: TGTGCCAGCAGTTACCTGACAGGGTCAAAAAACATTCAGTACTTC.